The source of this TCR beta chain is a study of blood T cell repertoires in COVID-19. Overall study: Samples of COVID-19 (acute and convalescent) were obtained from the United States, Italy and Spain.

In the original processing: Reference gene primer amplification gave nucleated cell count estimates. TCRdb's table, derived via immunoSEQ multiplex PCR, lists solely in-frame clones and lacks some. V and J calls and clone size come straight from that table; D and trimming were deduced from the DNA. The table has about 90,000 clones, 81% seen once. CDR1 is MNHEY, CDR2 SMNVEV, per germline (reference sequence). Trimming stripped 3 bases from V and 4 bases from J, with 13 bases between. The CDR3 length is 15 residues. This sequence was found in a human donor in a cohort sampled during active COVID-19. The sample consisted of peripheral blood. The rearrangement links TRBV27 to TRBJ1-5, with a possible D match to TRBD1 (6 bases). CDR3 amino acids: CASSLGGLGNQPQHF. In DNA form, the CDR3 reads TGTGCCAGCAGTTTGGGGGGGCTAGGAAATCAGCCCCAGCATTTT.